This section outlines one T cell receptor beta chain sequence together with its context. No cognate antigen has been identified for it. Within one base of it there is no much larger clone, and no base qualities were kept. This entry comes from a study of blood T cell repertoires in COVID-19 (dated by TCRdb to about 2020). With regard to the full study: Samples covering the acute and convalescent phases of COVID-19 were provided by collaborators in the United States, Italy and Spain. The material from the prospective study consisted of cDNA or gDNA derived from T cells, B-cell-depleted T cells, or PBMCs. The dataset comprised deeply sampled blood TCRbeta repertoires from subjects exposed to, actively infected with, or recovered from COVID-19. The repertoires were released in a freely available public database meant as a resource for research on the immune response to SARS-CoV-2. The samples were drawn from the first 160 participants of the ongoing ImmuneRACE study and from 1,200 or so subjects provided by 6 global collaborators. Nearly every sample came with metadata listing a de-identified subject ID, COVID-19 status, age in years and sex. Where available, HLA class I and class II types were obtained from metadata supplied by the sample provider rather than from assay-based typing. Findings and caveats that apply to the study as a whole: How much clinical and demographic metadata was included differed by source and by participant, and the metadata was provided uncurated.

Relative to germline, V is 4 bases shorter and J is 1 base shorter, with 10 bases between their ends. CDR1 and CDR2 were assigned from the germline V gene as SGHNT and YENEEA. From cysteine to phenylalanine, the CDR3 is 14 amino acids long. Only the CDR3 part of the read is kept: 42 bases, read in frame from the first base. The immunoSEQ Assay, a bias-controlled multiplex PCR, was used to amplify TCRbeta CDR3 regions from genomic DNA. Processing in the source paper ran as follows. The number of nucleated cells in each sample was estimated from the amplification of reference gene primers within the assay. To quantify the absolute abundance of each unique TCRbeta CDR3 rearrangement, sequence reads were collapsed and filtered. Productive Simpson clonality was computed per sample as the square root of Simpson's diversity index over productive rearrangements. TCRdb provides this immuneACCESS table in a form limited to in-frame rearrangements. Some clones are lacking; in checked studies, under half of them reflect an unresolved V gene, and why the rest are absent is not known. For V, J and clone size, that table is used; D and trimming come from the DNA. The sample contains 150,000 to 200,000 clones, approximately 90% of them found a single time. The ten largest clones capture approximately 24% of the sample.

Each collaborating institution followed its own protocols to collect whole blood in K2EDTA tubes. Collaborator samples were shipped for TCRbeta analysis as frozen whole blood, isolated PBMCs, or DNA extracted from either sample type. The sequence derives from a man aged 55 to 70 with acute or convalescent COVID-19. Sequencing was carried out using peripheral blood. The chain couples TRBV11-3 to TRBJ1-1; confidence is insufficient to name the D gene. The nucleotide sequence is TGTGCCAGCAGCTCCGGTGCAGGGAACACTGAAGCTTTCTTT. This encodes CASSSGAGNTEAFF.